The following is a TCR beta chain sequence with its context. Preparation of the TCRbeta library involved a method that used unique molecular identifiers. TCRdb re-called the PCR reads through MiXCR, storing one row per CDR3 protein. The sample lists hundreds of thousands of distinct CDR3 sequences, 13% occurring once. The sample is drawn from a study of T-cell reconstitution after alpha-beta-depleted transplantation in children. The CDR3 has 13 amino acids. Germline V gene data show CDR1 as SEHNR and CDR2 as FQNEAQ (reference sequence). The V end lost 0 bases, the J end lost 8 bases, and 8 bases lay between the germline ends.

This TCR came from a human donor who donated a stem cell graft to a child with Fanconi anemia. This chain uses TRBV7-9 with TRBJ2-1; D is unresolved. The source material was PBMCs, sampled from the stem cell graft. The CDR3 coding sequence is TGTGCCAGCAGCTTAGCGCTTATCCATGAGCAGTTCTTC. Translated, it gives CASSLALIHEQFF.